This T cell receptor (beta chain) was recorded in a study of blood T cell repertoires in COVID-19 (dated by TCRdb to 2020 to 2022). Background for the entire study: Samples covering the acute and convalescent phases of COVID-19 were provided by collaborators in the United States, Italy and Spain. Subjects who had been exposed to COVID-19, were actively infected with it, or had recovered from it provided the deeply sampled blood TCRbeta repertoires that made up the dataset. HLA class I and class II types, where available, came from metadata supplied by the sample provider rather than from assay-based typing. The prospective study material was composed of cDNA or gDNA derived from T cells, B-cell-depleted T cells, or PBMCs. The repertoires were released in a freely available public database meant as a resource for research on the immune response to SARS-CoV-2. The samples were drawn from two sources: the first 160 participants of the ongoing ImmuneRACE study, and 1,000 to 1,500 subjects contributed by 6 global collaborators. Sample metadata almost always included a de-identified subject ID, COVID-19 status, age in years and sex. Broader findings and caveats from the paper: Clinical and demographic metadata were provided uncurated, with the amount varying by source and participant.

A second Seattle source provided samples from volunteer blood donors who had recovered from COVID-19. Whole blood was collected in K2EDTA tubes by collaborating institutions according to the institutions' own protocols. For TCRbeta analysis, collaborators shipped samples in one of three forms: frozen whole blood, isolated PBMCs, or DNA extracted from either of those sample types. Concerning this clone itself: Its antigen has not been determined. The sample holds no much larger clone one base away, and base qualities are not on file.

The germline V gene sets CDR1 to SGHTS and CDR2 to YDEGEE. Trimming costs V 1 base and J 12 bases, and their ends lie 13 bases apart. The CDR3 has 12 amino acids, counting the end cysteine and phenylalanine. Here the CDR3 DNA is all that survives: 36 bases in frame from base 1. TCRbeta CDR3 regions were amplified from genomic DNA using the immunoSEQ Assay, a bias-controlled multiplex PCR. The paper's processing steps were these. The number of nucleated cells in each sample was estimated from the amplification of reference gene primers within the assay. Sequence reads were collapsed and filtered to measure the absolute abundance of every unique TCRbeta CDR3 rearrangement. For each sample, productive Simpson clonality was calculated as the square root of Simpson's diversity index across productive rearrangements. TCRdb retrieved this table from immuneACCESS and kept in-frame rearrangements only. Not all clones are present; in checked studies, unresolved V genes account for under half, and no reason is known for the remainder. The DNA gave D and trimming, while V, J and clone size come from that table. The sample table lists about 140,000 clones, 80% of them with a count of one. The ten top clones hold 3.5% of the sample.

In this chain, TRBV5-8 is recombined with TRBJ1-1; the best D guess is TRBD1, with 5 bases matching. This clonotype originated in a man between 65 and 85 years old who had recovered from COVID-19. Sequencing was done on a sample of peripheral blood. CDR3 reads: CASSLFGTHPFF. Here is the DNA: TGTGCCAGCAGCTTGTTTGGGACTCATCCTTTCTTT.